The entry below describes one T cell receptor (beta chain). Per germline, CDR1 MDHEN and CDR2 SYDVKM. V was shortened by 5 bases and J by 6 bases, with 15 bases between the two germline ends. This CDR3 comprises 14 residues. The data are from a study of shared clonotypes between healthy human individuals. Profiling relied on immunoSEQ multiplex PCR, and the TCRdb table lists in-frame clones only, not all of them. The profile shows roughly 2.5 million clones, around 94% of them singletons. The TCR originated in a man younger than 35 in good health. The sample taken for sequencing was naive CD4+ T cells sorted from blood. Described subset: CD45RA+ positively selected. J is TRBJ2-3 and V is TRBV28; no reliable D call. The CDR3 region has the DNA TGTGCCAGCAGTCGGCCTGGCGGTGGCGATACGCAGTATTTT. Encoded protein: CASSRPGGGDTQYF.